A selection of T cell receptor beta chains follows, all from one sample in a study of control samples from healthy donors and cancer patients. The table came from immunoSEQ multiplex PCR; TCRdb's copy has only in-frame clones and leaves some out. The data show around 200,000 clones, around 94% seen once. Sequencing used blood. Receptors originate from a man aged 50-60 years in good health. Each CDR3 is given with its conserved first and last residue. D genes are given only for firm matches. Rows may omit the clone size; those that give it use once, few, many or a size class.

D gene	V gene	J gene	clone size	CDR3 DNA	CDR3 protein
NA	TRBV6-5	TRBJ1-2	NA	TGTGCCAGCCGGGACACCGGGCGAGGCTACACCTTC	CASRDTGRGYTF
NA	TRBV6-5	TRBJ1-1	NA	TGTGCCATCCTTGACGGTCCTAACACTGAAGCTTTCTTT	CAILDGPNTEAFF
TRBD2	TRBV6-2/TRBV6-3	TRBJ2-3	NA	TGTGCCAGCAGCCCAAGCGGGGGGTTCACAGATACGCAGTATTTT	CASSPSGGFTDTQYF
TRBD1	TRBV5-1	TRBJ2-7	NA	TGCGCCAGCAGCACGGACAGGGTTTCCTACGAGCAGTACTTC	CASSTDRVSYEQYF
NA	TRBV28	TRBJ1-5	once	TGTGCCAGCGGGGGGGCAAATCAGCCCCAGCATTTT	CASGGANQPQHF
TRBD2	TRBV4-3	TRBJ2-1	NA	TGCGCCAGCAGCCAAGATCGTAGTCTAGCGGGAGACAATGAGCAGTTCTTC	CASSQDRSLAGDNEQFF
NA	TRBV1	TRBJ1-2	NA	TGCACCAGCAGCCAAGATGGTCACAGGGGGGATGGCTACACCTTC	CTSSQDGHRGDGYTF
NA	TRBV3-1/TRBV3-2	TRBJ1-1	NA	TGTGCCAGCAGCCAAGCTATGGGGGGACACACTGAAGCTTTCTTT	CASSQAMGGHTEAFF
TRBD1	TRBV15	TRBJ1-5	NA	TGTGCCACCAGCGCCGGGACAGTTACTAATCAGCCCCAGCATTTT	CATSAGTVTNQPQHF
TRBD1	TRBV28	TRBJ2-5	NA	TGTGCCAGCAGTTTATCGACAGGGGGTAAGGAGACCCAGTACTTC	CASSLSTGGKETQYF